What follows are 14 T cell receptor beta chains derived from one specimen sequenced in a study of TIL therapy for anti-PD-1-resistant metastatic lung cancer. Regarding time point: pre-treatment sample, taken before nivolumab and TIL therapy. Sequencing used immunoSEQ v3. Sequencing was performed with immunoSEQ multiplex PCR; in TCRdb, only in-frame clones are kept and a portion is missing. The profile shows about 15,000 clones, roughly 83% of them singletons. Material: blood, obtained at baseline. The receptors originated from a person between 30 and 79 years old with non-small cell lung cancer.

The rearrangement uses TRBV6-5 and TRBJ1-2, with TRBD1 as a possible D gene (6 bases). CDR3 length: 14 amino acids. Germline V gene data show CDR1 as MNHEY and CDR2 as SVGAGI. Trimming pared 3 bases from V and 5 bases from J, leaving 13 bases between. DNA for the CDR3: TGTGCCAGCAGTTATAGGGGGTCGAGGTATGGCTACACCTTC. It is translated as CASSYRGSRYGYTF.

The chain is built from TRBV5-8 and TRBJ1-2; D unclear. Germline V gives CDR1 SGHTS, CDR2 YDEGEE. The V and J ends lost 4 bases and 8 bases respectively, with 15 bases between them. This CDR3 region has 13 residues. CDR3 bases: TGTGCCAGCAGCAAGACGGGTTTATCGGGCTACACCTTC. It encodes CASSKTGLSGYTF.

The chain combines TRBV27 with TRBJ2-4; tentatively, D is TRBD1 or TRBD2 (6 bases each). V lost 2 bases, J lost 0 bases, and 11 bases lay in between. Per germline, CDR1 MNHEY and CDR2 SMNVEV (reference sequence). This CDR3 is built from 16 residues. The CDR3 loop is CASSLRGALAKNIQYF. DNA of the CDR3: TGTGCCAGCAGTTTAAGGGGGGCCCTAGCCAAAAACATTCAGTACTTC.

This sequence joins TRBV5-1 and TRBJ2-2; D not certain. CDR1 and CDR2 from the germline V gene are SGHRS and YFSETQ. The CDR3 has 13 residues. V was cut by 4 bases and J by 4 bases, with 8 bases left in between. The CDR3 DNA reads as TGCGCCAGCAGCATGGGTACCACCGGGGAGCTGTTTTTT. Its protein product is CASSMGTTGELFF.

The chain recombines TRBV6-6 with TRBJ1-3; possible D gene TRBD1, 5 bases. V was pared by 4 bases and J by 2 bases, with 12 bases between. The CDR3 is made up of 15 amino acids. Germline lookup yields CDR1 MNHNY and CDR2 SVGAGI (reference sequence). The CDR3 reads CASSSQGRTGNTIYF. For the CDR3, the DNA is TGTGCCAGCAGTTCCCAGGGACGGACTGGAAACACCATATATTTT.

V and J are TRBV2 and TRBJ1-1, with unresolved D. Germline V lookup: CDR1 SNHLY, CDR2 FYNNEI. The ends were cut back, 5 bases at V and 3 bases at J, with 13 bases in the middle. CDR3 length: 14 residues. CDR3 DNA: TGTGCCAGCAGTAATAACCTTCGGGACACTGAAGCTTTCTTT. This translates into CASSNNLRDTEAFF.

The genes are TRBV7-3 and TRBJ1-1; 8 bases map to TRBD1. CDR1 and CDR2 from the germline V gene are SGHTA and FQGTGA. J gave up 0 bases and V 2 bases, and 2 bases lay outside the gene matches. This CDR3 contains 15 residues. DNA of the CDR3: TGTGCCAGCAGCTTAGGCAGGGGGCTGAACACTGAAGCTTTCTTT. Protein sequence: CASSLGRGLNTEAFF. Supplemented by reference TRBV7-3 and TRBJ1-1, the full variable domain reads GAGVSQTPSNKVTEKGKYVELRCDPISGHTALYWYRQSLGQGPEFLIYFQGTGAADDSGLPNDRFFAVRPEGSVSTLKIQRTERGDSAVYLCASSLGRGLNTEAFFGQGTRLTVV.

Concerning this clone itself: The same CDR3 also results from other DNA sequences found in this sample. The chain's CDR3 is CASSLSLQSYNEQFF. The CDR3 bases are TGCGCCAGCAGCCTCTCATTGCAGTCCTACAATGAGCAGTTCTTC. The chain carries TRBV5-1 and TRBJ2-1, with no clear D. The CDR3 is made up of 15 amino acids. Trimming pared 4 bases from V and 1 base from J, leaving 12 bases between. Germline CDR1 reads SGHRS; CDR2 reads YFSETQ. Based on the CDR3 plus reference TRBV5-1 and TRBJ2-1, the full variable domain is KAGVTQTPRYLIKTRGQQVTLSCSPISGHRSVSWYQQTPGQGLQFLFEYFSETQRNKGNFPGRFSGRQFSNSRSEMNVSTLELGDSALYLCASSLSLQSYNEQFFGPGTRLTVL.

This clone was found a few times. V is TRBV4-2 and J is TRBJ2-6; 8 nucleotides agree with TRBD2. In germline, CDR1 is LGHNA, CDR2 YNFKEQ. Trimming cost V 3 bases and J 0 bases; bases outside gene matches: 7. The length of the CDR3 is 18 residues. CDR3 nucleotides: TGTGCCAGCAGCCAGGGGGGCGGGGGGCACTCTGGGGCCAACGTCCTGACTTTC. Protein sequence: CASSQGGGGHSGANVLTF.

This rearrangement joins TRBV7-3 to TRBJ2-4; D is possibly TRBD2 (5 bases). This CDR3 is 13 amino acids long. With 1 base removed from V and 9 bases from J, the gap between germline ends came to 10 bases. CDR1 SGHTA and CDR2 FQGTGA come from the germline V gene. CDR3 residues: CASSLNSRGIQYF. CDR3 DNA: TGTGCCAGCAGCTTAAACAGTCGGGGCATTCAGTACTTC.

This sequence joins TRBV6-6 and TRBJ1-5; TRBD1 aligns across 8 bases. Trimming took 5 bases from V and 3 from J; bases not matched to a gene: 3. Germline V gene lookup returns CDR1 MNHNY and CDR2 SVGAGI (reference sequence). The CDR3 has 14 amino acids. The CDR3, as DNA: TGTGCCAGCAGTCGGACAGGGATCAATCAGCCCCAGCATTTT. Amino acids: CASSRTGINQPQHF.

V usage is TRBV7-2 and J usage is TRBJ1-5; D might be TRBD1 (6 bases). Deletions cut 5 bases from V and 0 bases from J, with 11 bases between. The CDR3 contains 15 residues. The germline V gene has CDR1 SGHTA and CDR2 FQGNSA. This CDR3 reads CASSIGQNSNQPQHF. CDR3 coding DNA: TGTGCCAGCAGCATCGGACAGAATAGCAATCAGCCCCAGCATTTT.

The V and J genes are TRBV7-2 and TRBJ2-1, with D possibly matching TRBD1 (7 bases). Trimming left V 4 bases short and J 9 bases short, with 22 bases between. Germline lookup yields CDR1 SGHTA and CDR2 FQGNSA. The CDR3 consists of 16 residues. The CDR3 region is CASSSQGRFTNGEQFF. The CDR3 DNA reads as TGTGCCAGCAGCTCACAGGGGAGGTTTACTAATGGTGAGCAGTTCTTC.

The chain carries TRBV6-9 and TRBJ1-5, with a weak D call TRBD1 (5 bases). Deletions cut 4 bases from V and 7 bases from J, with 14 bases between. The CDR3 totals 14 residues. The germline V gene has CDR1 MNHGY and CDR2 SVAAGI. The CDR3 DNA reads TGTGCCAGCAGTTCGGGATCTAGGGGACAGCCCCAGCATTTT. This sequence encodes CASSSGSRGQPQHF.